Reported below is one T cell receptor (beta chain). This specimen comes from a study of control samples from healthy donors and cancer patients. Germline CDR1 is ENHRY and CDR2 is SYGVKD. V trimming: 3 bases; J trimming: 9 bases; junction bases outside the gene matches: 4. The length of the CDR3 is 13 residues. Libraries were prepared by immunoSEQ multiplex PCR; TCRdb keeps only in-frame clonotypes and omits some of them. The sample carries 95,000 to 130,000 clones, 75% to 90% recorded once. The chain couples TRBV10-3 to TRBJ2-1; 8 bases are a match to TRBD2. The material sequenced was PBMCs. The sequence derives from a woman between 50 and 59 years old with colorectal cancer. The CDR3 nucleotides are TGTGCCATCAGTGAACAGCGGGGGAGTGAGCAGTTCTTC. Amino acid sequence: CAISEQRGSEQFF.